This T cell receptor (beta chain) was recorded in a study of cytomegalovirus exposure and HLA in healthy donors. The PCR had 60 Vbeta and 13 Jbeta primers. Assay: immunoSEQ multiplex PCR; the TCRdb copy retains only in-frame clones and omits some. The profile shows 160,000 or so clones, roughly 79% of them singletons. This CDR3 has 16 amino acids. Germline CDR1 and CDR2: SGHRS and YFSETQ. The V gene lost 0 bases and the J gene lost 4 bases, with 16 bases spanning the gap. Whole-study findings and limits: Overall, around 160 TCR beta chains were annotated as cytomegalovirus-associated.

Of note for this clone: Antigen specificity is unknown.

The receptor was derived from a man between 35 and 55 years old in good health and CMV-seronegative. The source material was PBMCs. The rearrangement links TRBV5-1 to TRBJ1-1, with no clear D. The CDR3 coding sequence is TGCGCCAGCAGCTTGGCCACCCACCTGGGAGGCACTGAAGCTTTCTTT. Translated: CASSLATHLGGTEAFF.